The source of this T cell receptor (beta chain) is a study of shared clonotypes between healthy human individuals. Regarding the study as a whole: Blood alone was sampled, and tissue repertoires likely differ.

About this clone: The antigen is undetermined.

This table comes from immunoSEQ multiplex PCR, and its TCRdb copy is limited to in-frame clones, with some not included. The sample shows about 530,000 clones, nearly 80% of them seen only once. Only Caucasian adults living in Nashville, Tennessee made up the donor group. Unsorted samples relied on tens of millions of PBMCs, which served as the source of genomic DNA. The receptor comes from a woman in her 40s in good health. Some clones in this sample may be carry-over from other donors' samples. Sequencing was done on a sample of PBMCs.

CDR3 nucleotides: TGTGCCAGCAGCATGTGGGCCACTGGGCAACAAGAGACCCAGTACTTC. Amino acid sequence: CASSMWATGQQETQYF. The chain has TRBV7-9 and TRBJ2-5, with D uncertain. Trimming removed 5 bases from V and 2 bases from J, with 18 bases in between. The CDR3 contains 16 residues. Germline V gene lookup returns CDR1 SEHNR and CDR2 FQNEAQ (reference sequence).